This T cell receptor (beta chain) was sequenced in a study of Tregs in tolerant kidney transplant recipients. Trimming cost V 2 bases and J 3 bases, with 10 bases left between them. The length of the CDR3 is 14 residues. Germline values: CDR1 MNHNS, CDR2 SASEGT. Only in-frame clones appear in the TCRdb table, and some are missing; sequencing was by immunoSEQ multiplex PCR. The sample consists of 95,000 to 120,000 clones, 90% of them appearing once. Sequencing was performed on CD4+ T cells from blood, taken before the transplant. V and J are TRBV6-1 and TRBJ1-2, with a weak D call TRBD1 (5 bases). The clonotype was recovered from a human donor who received a combined kidney and bone marrow transplant. DNA of the CDR3: TGTGCCAGCAGTGAACCAGGGTACGACTATGGCTACACCTTC. Translating gives CASSEPGYDYGYTF.